Given below is one T cell receptor (beta chain) in context. Its antigen is unknown. This entry comes from a study of blood T cells in healthy people across ages. Study-level findings and limits: Compared with aged donors, long-lived donors showed fewer expanded clones, suggesting selection. Across samples, TCR beta diversity tracked strongly with naive T cell percentage.

Germline-derived CDR1 and CDR2 are LGHNA and YSLEER. CDR3 length: 16 residues. The germline V and J ends were trimmed by 0 bases and 6 bases, with 12 bases remaining between them. Using a J-beta primer mix together with a sample-barcoded 5' primer, a second PCR was run for about 6 to 12 cycles. TCRdb ran MiXCR on the 5' RACE reads and lists one entry per CDR3 protein. The data show roughly 2 million distinct CDR3 sequences, with around half seen just once and 2.1% held by the top ten. They isolated at least 7 million PBMCs from each sample. The V call is TRBV4-3, the J call TRBJ1-6; weak D call: TRBD1 (5 bases). The clonotype was recovered from a woman aged 40 to 55 in good health. What was sequenced was blood. This CDR3 reads CASSQEGVRGNSPLHF. The DNA of the CDR3 is TGCGCCAGCAGCCAAGAGGGGGTAAGGGGTAATTCACCCCTCCACTTT.